Each of the 2 T cell receptor beta chains below was sequenced from the same sample in a study of shared clonotypes between healthy human individuals (dated by TCRdb to about 2020). The protocol used for the library was the immunoSEQ multiplex PCR assay. As stored in TCRdb, this immuneACCESS dataset retains in-frame rearrangements with V and J assigned. A fraction of the clones does not appear; measured against another copy, unresolved V genes explain less than half of the discrepancy, and the remainder lacks a known reason. Present in this sample are millions of clones, 85% to 95% of which were seen just once. The ten biggest clones cover around 1.7% of the sample. CD8 naive samples were CD45RO-negative cells positively selected for CCR7, giving a CD45RA+CCR7+ population that excluded TemRA cells. Sequenced input: naive CD8+ T cells from PBMCs. Interpreted using the paper, the cell subset or site label stands for: CD45RA+CCR7+. All receptors come from a man between 18 and 29 years old in good health. Some clones in this sample may be carry-over from other donors' samples.

V usage is TRBV30 and J usage is TRBJ1-1; D is undetermined. V was shortened by 1 base and J by 0 bases, with 6 bases between the two germline ends. This CDR3 is 13 amino acids long. CDR1 and CDR2 from the germline V gene are GTSNPN and SVGIG (reference sequence). The CDR3 DNA is TGTGCCTGGAGTGCACAGATGAACACTGAAGCTTTCTTT. This sequence encodes CAWSAQMNTEAFF.

The chain couples TRBV28 to TRBJ2-2, with 9 nucleotides matching TRBD2. The CDR3 is 16 amino acids. Germline V gene lookup returns CDR1 MDHEN and CDR2 SYDVKM. Germline trimming cut 1 base from V and 5 bases from J; bases unmatched to any gene: 5. This chain's CDR3 is CASSLYGLARTGELFF. CDR3 DNA sequence: TGTGCCAGCAGTTTATATGGACTAGCGCGAACCGGGGAGCTGTTTTTT.